This T cell receptor (beta chain) was found in a study of blood T cell repertoires in COVID-19. The sample holds a few counts of this clone. The V gene's germline CDR1 is LNHNV and CDR2 YYDKDF (reference sequence). CDR3 length: 12 residues. Trimming pared 0 bases from V and 7 bases from J, leaving 4 bases between. Method: immunoSEQ multiplex PCR; TCRdb's copy keeps in-frame clones and lacks some. This sample has about 140,000 clones, with approximately 80% found just once. The source material was peripheral blood. This chain uses TRBV15 with TRBJ1-3, with no clear D. The source is a human donor in a cohort sampled during active COVID-19. The CDR3 sequence is CATSRDVNTIYF. CDR3 nucleotides: TGTGCCACCAGCAGAGACGTTAACACCATATATTTT.